Listed here are 27 T cell receptor beta chains from one sample, sequenced in a study of blood T cell repertoires in COVID-19. Libraries were prepared by immunoSEQ multiplex PCR; TCRdb keeps only in-frame clonotypes and omits some of them. The data show a few hundred thousand clones, approximately 90% seen once. The specimen was peripheral blood. Every receptor here comes from a woman younger than 45 with active or convalescent COVID-19.

This rearrangement joins TRBV9 to TRBJ1-3; no firm D call. The length of the CDR3 is 16 residues. Germline assignment: CDR1 SGDLS and CDR2 YYNGEE. The V and J ends lost 4 bases and 0 bases respectively, with 14 bases between them. The CDR3 sequence is CASSISPQRSGNTIYF. The CDR3 DNA follows: TGTGCCAGCAGCATTAGCCCTCAACGCTCTGGAAACACCATATATTTT.

With regard to this clone: Its ends do not fully match the called genes, so a read error is possible. Other DNA sequences in this sample translate to the same CDR3. The chain couples TRBV5-4 to TRBJ1-1; the D gene is possibly TRBD1 (6 bases). Germline loops: CDR1 SGHNT, CDR2 YYREEE (reference sequence). This CDR3 is 13 amino acids long. The CDR3 bases are TGTGCCAGCAGTTTGGACAGGAACACTGAAGCTTTCTTT. Translated, it gives CASSLDRNTEAFF.

This rearrangement joins TRBV24-1 to TRBJ2-5; TRBD2 matches at 7 bases. The CDR3 is 15 residues long. V trimming: 6 bases; J trimming: 4 bases; junction bases outside the gene matches: 10. Germline V gene lookup returns CDR1 KGHDR and CDR2 SFDVKD. The CDR3 DNA reads TGTGCCACCAGTTGGCCTAGCGGTTTCGGAGAGACCCAGTACTTC. Protein sequence: CATSWPSGFGETQYF.

The chain has TRBV7-4 and TRBJ1-5, with 7 bases that match TRBD1. The germline V gene encodes CDR1 SGHVT and CDR2 SQSDAQ. The CDR3 contains 15 residues. V trimming: 0 bases; J trimming: 8 bases; junction bases outside the gene matches: 7. For the CDR3, the DNA is TGTGCCAGCAGCTTAGCCGGACAGGAGAGGAAGCCCCAGCATTTT. This translates into CASSLAGQERKPQHF.

With respect to this clone: The sample carries other DNA sequences with the same CDR3. The V and J genes are TRBV5-1 and TRBJ1-6; D possibly corresponds to TRBD1 (5 bases). The germline V and J ends were trimmed by 0 bases and 8 bases, with 9 bases remaining between them. This CDR3 spans 14 amino acids. Per the germline V gene, CDR1 is SGHRS and CDR2 is YFSETQ. The CDR3 region has the DNA TGCGCCAGCAGCTTGGGTACCAGGGATTCACCCCTCCACTTT. Its translation: CASSLGTRDSPLHF.

The rearrangement links TRBV3-1 (or the pseudogene TRBV3-2) to TRBJ2-7; 7 bases are a match to TRBD2. Trimming took 2 bases from V and 0 from J; bases not matched to a gene: 4. The CDR3 length is 15 residues. Germline CDR1 LGHDT, CDR2 YNNKEL (reference sequence). The CDR3 reads CASSQMSGVSYEQYF. The CDR3, as DNA: TGTGCCAGCAGCCAAATGAGCGGGGTCTCCTACGAGCAGTACTTC.

The rearrangement joins TRBV7-2 to TRBJ2-5; 8 nucleotides agree with TRBD2. V lost 3 bases to trimming and J lost 7 bases; unmatched junction nucleotides: 10. CDR1 is SGHTA, CDR2 FQGNSA, per germline. CDR3 size: 15 residues. CDR3 in amino acids: CASSFPGGKGRTQYF. DNA of the CDR3: TGTGCCAGCAGCTTCCCGGGGGGGAAAGGTCGGACCCAGTACTTC.

The chain uses TRBV29-1 and TRBJ2-2; D perhaps matches TRBD2 (5 bases). Germline V gene data show CDR1 as SQVTM and CDR2 as ANQGSEA. V was clipped by 8 bases and J by 7 bases, with 14 bases between them. This CDR3 has 12 amino acids. The CDR3 coding sequence is TGCAGCACCTTTGAAGGAGGCGGGGAGCTGTTTTTT. It is translated as CSTFEGGGELFF.

Of note for this clone: The same CDR3 can be traced to other DNA sequences in this sample. The rearrangement uses TRBV19 and TRBJ1-5; D is unclear. This CDR3 is 13 amino acids long. The V end lost 2 bases, the J end lost 2 bases, and 4 bases lay between the germline ends. In germline, CDR1 is LNHDA, CDR2 SQIVND (reference sequence). The chain's CDR3 is CASSISGNQPQHF. Here the CDR3 DNA reads TGTGCCAGTAGTATATCTGGCAATCAGCCCCAGCATTTT.

V and J are TRBV7-8 and TRBJ2-2, with a possible D match to TRBD1 (6 bases). The CDR3 is 16 amino acids. Between the trimmed V and J ends, which lost 5 bases and 1 base, there was a span of 14 bases. Germline CDR1 SGHVS, CDR2 FQNEAQ. CDR3 loop: CASSTRQARNTGELFF. CDR3 sequence (DNA): TGTGCCAGCAGCACTCGACAGGCCCGGAACACCGGGGAGCTGTTTTTT.

The chain uses TRBV28 and TRBJ2-1; 8 bases match TRBD2. Germline CDR1 and CDR2: MDHEN and SYDVKM. The CDR3 loop spans 16 amino acids. Trimming took 2 bases from V and 9 from J; bases not matched to a gene: 12. This chain's CDR3 is CASSLRASGPLGEQFF. CDR3 DNA sequence: TGTGCCAGCAGTTTAAGGGCTAGCGGGCCCCTCGGTGAGCAGTTCTTC.

CDR3 in amino acids: CASSPRTGDGNQPQHF. The CDR3 bases are TGTGCCAGCAGCCCCAGGACAGGGGACGGTAATCAGCCCCAGCATTTT. This rearrangement joins TRBV3-1 (or the pseudogene TRBV3-2) to TRBJ1-5; 9 positions match TRBD1. This CDR3 has 16 amino acids. The germline V gene has CDR1 LGHDT and CDR2 YNNKEL (reference sequence). The V and J ends lost 4 bases and 4 bases, in that order; junction bases with no gene match: 8.

The rearrangement joins TRBV24-1 to TRBJ2-5; D gene unclear. CDR3 length equals 14 residues. The V gene lost 4 bases and the J gene lost 2 bases, with 10 bases spanning the gap. Germline V gene data show CDR1 as KGHDR and CDR2 as SFDVKD. CDR3 in amino acids: CATSDPSRQETQYF. The CDR3 nucleotides are TGTGCCACCAGTGACCCAAGCCGTCAAGAGACCCAGTACTTC.

The rearrangement joins TRBV18 to TRBJ1-6; no reliable D call. Trimming took off 2 bases at V and 5 bases at J, with 10 bases between the two ends. Germline assignment: CDR1 KGHSH and CDR2 LQKENI. The length of the CDR3 is 15 residues. CDR3 DNA sequence: TGTGCCAGCTCACCAGCGGAGACCGATAATTCACCCCTCCACTTT. Protein sequence: CASSPAETDNSPLHF.

In DNA, the CDR3 is TGTGCCAGCAGCTTGGACAGGGTGGACTATGGCTACACCTTC. The encoded protein is CASSLDRVDYGYTF. The gene calls are TRBV28 and TRBJ1-2, with 8 positions matching TRBD1. Germline lookup yields CDR1 MDHEN and CDR2 SYDVKM. The CDR3 contains 14 residues. Trimming removed 6 bases from V and 3 bases from J; junction bases left unmatched: 6.

V is TRBV3-1 (or the pseudogene TRBV3-2) and J is TRBJ1-2; the D gene is possibly TRBD1 (5 bases). V gave up 1 base and J gave up 8 bases, with 11 bases separating them. Germline V gene data show CDR1 as LGHDT and CDR2 as YNNKEL (reference sequence). The CDR3 has 13 residues. The CDR3 DNA follows: TGTGCCAGCAGCCAAGTTGGGTGGGGCGGCTACACCTTC. This translates into CASSQVGWGGYTF.

The V call is TRBV5-1, the J call TRBJ2-3, with TRBD2 matching over 11 bases. Unmatched junction bases numbered 6, after V lost 3 bases and J lost 6 bases. This CDR3 comprises 15 residues. Germline-derived CDR1 and CDR2 are SGHRS and YFSETQ. CDR3 nucleotide sequence: TGCGCCAGCAGCTACGGGACTAGCGGAGGGGATACGCAGTATTTT. Translated: CASSYGTSGGDTQYF.

The chain recombines TRBV28 with TRBJ2-1, with D tentatively TRBD2 (7 bases). The CDR3 extends over 14 amino acids. Germline-derived CDR1 and CDR2 are MDHEN and SYDVKM. The germline V and J ends were trimmed by 4 bases and 6 bases, with 13 bases remaining between them. The CDR3 nucleotides are TGTGCCAGCAGTTCGGTGGGGGGGCGCAATGAGCAGTTCTTC. It codes for CASSSVGGRNEQFF.

V and J are TRBV4-3 and TRBJ1-2, with D hard to call. V was cut by 1 base and J by 7 bases, with 13 bases left in between. Germline V gene data show CDR1 as LGHNA and CDR2 as YSLEER. The CDR3 has 14 amino acids. The CDR3 region has the DNA TGCGCCAGCAGCCAAGTTCAGGACCGGGGTGGCTACACCTTC. Translation: CASSQVQDRGGYTF.

The rearrangement joins TRBV21-1 to TRBJ2-5; whether TRBD2, the table's D call, matches the DNA was not checked. TRBV21-1 is a listed pseudogene. The CDR3 loop spans 12 amino acids. The chain's CDR3 is CASYDSEETQYF. CDR3 sequence (DNA): TGTGCCAGCTATGATAGTGAGGAGACCCAGTACTTC.

This rearrangement joins TRBV7-9 to TRBJ2-3; 7 bases agree with TRBD1. Unmatched junction bases numbered 9, after V lost 7 bases and J lost 2 bases. Germline CDR1 SEHNR, CDR2 FQNEAQ (reference sequence). This CDR3 has 15 residues. The CDR3 region has the DNA TGTGCCAGCACGGCGACAGGGTCAAACACAGATACGCAGTATTTT. It encodes CASTATGSNTDTQYF.

The genes are TRBV5-1 and TRBJ2-1; D ambiguous. V lost 1 base and J lost 4, with 6 bases in between. CDR1 and CDR2 from the germline V gene are SGHRS and YFSETQ. This CDR3 contains 13 residues. The CDR3 loop is CASSLIGYNEQFF. The CDR3 DNA sequence: TGCGCCAGCAGCTTGATCGGGTACAATGAGCAGTTCTTC.

The chain has TRBV4-3 and TRBJ2-2; TRBD2 might be the D (6 bases). In germline, CDR1 is LGHNA, CDR2 YSLEER. Deletions cut 0 bases from V and 6 bases from J, with 11 bases between. CDR3 size: 15 residues. This CDR3 reads CASSQDSSGAGELFF. CDR3 bases: TGCGCCAGCAGCCAAGATTCGTCGGGGGCCGGGGAGCTGTTTTTT.

The chain links TRBV19 to TRBJ2-7; maybe TRBD1 (6 bases). Germline CDR1 LNHDA, CDR2 SQIVND (reference sequence). The CDR3 totals 11 residues. The CDR3 bases are TGTGCGACAGGCCACTTGAGGGAGCAGTACTTC. It is translated as CATGHLREQYF.

The chain is built from TRBV10-3 and TRBJ2-5, with TRBD2 as a possible D gene (5 bases). This CDR3 contains 13 residues. Per the germline V gene, CDR1 is ENHRY and CDR2 is SYGVKD. The V and J ends lost 10 bases and 4 bases respectively, with 16 bases between them. This CDR3 reads CATRHGERETQYF. CDR3 nucleotide sequence: TGTGCCACCCGACATGGGGAGAGAGAGACCCAGTACTTC.

This chain connects TRBV6-5 to TRBJ1-2; TRBD1 matches 9 bases. Germline V gene sequence: CDR1 MNHEY, CDR2 SVGAGI. This CDR3 has 14 amino acids. V shed 5 bases, J shed 8 bases, and the junction held 9 bases outside the gene matches. DNA for the CDR3: TGTGCCAGCAGTCTCAATGGACAGGGGATAGGCTACACCTTC. Encoded protein: CASSLNGQGIGYTF.

This clone was counted a few times. The chain employs TRBV9 and TRBJ2-7, with D perhaps TRBD1 (6 bases). The CDR3 is 15 residues long. V lost 3 bases to trimming and J lost 1 base, with 14 bases between them. Per the germline V gene, CDR1 is SGDLS and CDR2 is YYNGEE. The chain's CDR3 is CASSASGHQSYEQYF. CDR3 DNA: TGTGCCAGCAGCGCATCGGGACACCAGTCCTACGAGCAGTACTTC. Full variable domain (outside the CDR3, taken from reference TRBV9 and TRBJ2-7): DSGVTQTPKHLITATGQRVTLRCSPRSGDLSVYWYQQSLDQGLQFLIQYYNGEERAKGNILERFSAQQFPDLHSELNLSSLELGDSALYFCASSASGHQSYEQYFGPGTRLTVT.